This is a list of T cell receptor beta chains from one sample in a study of cytomegalovirus exposure and HLA in healthy donors. Only in-frame clones appear in the TCRdb table, and some are missing; sequencing was by immunoSEQ multiplex PCR. The data show 110,000 or so clones, roughly three quarters seen once. The material sequenced was PBMCs. Every receptor here comes from a man aged 30 to 39 in good health and CMV-seronegative. The CDR3 runs from the conserved cysteine through the conserved F or W. Fields, in order: V gene, D gene, J gene, clone size, CDR3 DNA, CDR3 protein. A D gene is named only where the DNA matches it firmly. Rows may omit the clone size; those that give it use once, few, many or a size class.

TRBV2	-	TRBJ1-1	-	TGTGCCAGCAGTCCCGGGGAGGGGAGGACTGAAGCTTTCTTT	CASSPGEGRTEAFF
TRBV6-6	TRBD1	TRBJ1-1	-	TGTGCCAGCAGTCGACAGGGGAGCGCCACTGAAGCTTTCTTT	CASSRQGSATEAFF
TRBV25-1	-	TRBJ1-1	-	TGTGCCAGCAGTGATTGGCAGGGTTGGTCTGAAGCTTTCTTT	CASSDWQGWSEAFF
TRBV7-2	TRBD1	TRBJ1-2	-	TGTGCCAGCAGCACACGACCCGCAGGGGGTTATAAGGGCTACACCTTC	CASSTRPAGGYKGYTF
TRBV10-3	-	TRBJ1-1	-	TGTGCCATCAGTGAGTTGCAGGGTACAACTGAAGCTTTCTTT	CAISELQGTTEAFF
TRBV6-6	TRBD2	TRBJ2-2	-	TGTGCCAGCAGTCTCCTAGCGGGAGATGGTCCTGGGGAGCTGTTTTTT	CASSLLAGDGPGELFF
TRBV4-2	-	TRBJ1-4	-	TGTGCCAGCAGCCAAGGTCGACAGGCGAGTGAAAAACTGTTTTTT	CASSQGRQASEKLFF
TRBV6-1	TRBD1	TRBJ1-2	few	TGTGCCAGCAGGGCAGGTGGGACAGGGAGAGATGGCTACACCTTC	CASRAGGTGRDGYTF
TRBV5-6	TRBD1	TRBJ1-1	-	TGTGCCAGCAGTGATCAAACAGGGGGAGGGAACACTGAAGCTTTCTTT	CASSDQTGGGNTEAFF
TRBV7-9	-	TRBJ2-5	-	TGTGCCAGCAGCAAATCCTGGCAGCAAGAGACCCAGTACTTC	CASSKSWQQETQYF
TRBV5-8	-	TRBJ1-2	-	TGTGCCAGCAGCTTCACAGGGAAGGGCTATGGCTACACCTTC	CASSFTGKGYGYTF
TRBV9	TRBD1	TRBJ2-2	-	TGTGCCAGCAGCGTAAGGGTGACAGGGGGTTTCACCGGGGAGCTGTTTTTT	CASSVRVTGGFTGELFF
TRBV13	-	TRBJ2-1	-	TGTGCCAGCAGCTTAGGGGCGGGTGGGGATTATGCAATCAATGAGCAGTTCTTC	CASSLGAGGDYAINEQFF
TRBV15	TRBD2	TRBJ2-3	few	TGTGCCACCAGCAGAGAGTCGGGAGGGGCAGATACGCAGTATTTT	CATSRESGGADTQYF
TRBV7-8	-	TRBJ2-1	-	TGTGCCAGCAGCCCAGGGGCCAGGAGATACAATGAGCAGTTCTTC	CASSPGARRYNEQFF
TRBV29-1	-	TRBJ2-1	-	TGCAGCGCCCCCGAGCGGTACAATGAGCAGTTCTTC	CSAPERYNEQFF
TRBV12-5	-	TRBJ1-5	-	TGTGCTAGTGGTCACGGACAGCAGGGTGGATATCAGCCCCAGCATTTT	CASGHGQQGGYQPQHF
TRBV7-9	TRBD2	TRBJ2-5	-	TGTGCCAGCACCTTCGGACTAGCGGCGAACGTACAAGAGACCCAGTACTTC	CASTFGLAANVQETQYF
TRBV27	TRBD1	TRBJ1-5	-	TGTGCCAGCAGTTTGGGGACAGGGGGCAATCAGCCCCAGCATTTT	CASSLGTGGNQPQHF
TRBV6-1	TRBD1	TRBJ1-1	-	TGTGCCAGCTCTACCTTGGACAGGGCGACTGAAGCTTTCTTT	CASSTLDRATEAFF
TRBV4-3	-	TRBJ2-1	-	TGCGCCAGCAGCCCAAGCCTCGGGAGCTACAATGAGCAGTTCTTC	CASSPSLGSYNEQFF
TRBV6-1	TRBD1	TRBJ2-4	-	TGTGCCAGCAGTGAAACCAGGGGGTTCGTGGGAGCCAAAAACATTCAGTACTTC	CASSETRGFVGAKNIQYF
TRBV7-8	TRBD1	TRBJ2-1	-	TGTGCCAGCAGCACCCGGACAGGGAGCTCCTACAATGAGCAGTTCTTC	CASSTRTGSSYNEQFF
TRBV2	TRBD2	TRBJ2-1	-	TGTGCCAGTACGCCTCCGGGACTAGCGGATCTAGGTGAGCAGTTCTTC	CASTPPGLADLGEQFF
TRBV19	-	TRBJ2-2	-	TGTGCCAGTAGTATAGATCGGGCCGGGGGAAAGCTGTTTTTT	CASSIDRAGGKLFF
TRBV7-9	TRBD2	TRBJ2-7	-	TGTGCCAGCAGCTTCTTAGGGACTAGCGACTCCTACGAGCAGTACTTC	CASSFLGTSDSYEQYF
TRBV5-4	-	TRBJ2-7	-	TGTGCCAGCAGCTCTCAGGGTGCTAACTCCTACGAGCAGTACTTC	CASSSQGANSYEQYF
TRBV18	TRBD1	TRBJ2-7	-	TGTGCCAGCTCCCTTGACAGGGCTTCGAAAGAGCAGTACTTC	CASSLDRASKEQYF
TRBV7-2	-	TRBJ2-7	few	TGTGCCAGCAGCTTGGACTGGGCAGGGGCCTACGAGCAGTACTTC	CASSLDWAGAYEQYF
TRBV7-8	-	TRBJ2-2	-	TGTGCCAGCAGCTCCGGGGGATCGAACACCGGGGAGCTGTTTTTT	CASSSGGSNTGELFF
TRBV5-4	-	TRBJ1-2	-	TGTGCCAGCAGCCCGGGGGGGGTCAGCCTCAACTATGGCTACACCTTC	CASSPGGVSLNYGYTF
TRBV19	TRBD1	TRBJ2-5	-	TGTGCCAGTAGTATTAGGGACAGGGGGCGTCGAGAGACCCAGTACTTC	CASSIRDRGRRETQYF
TRBV4-2	TRBD1	TRBJ1-1	-	TGTGCCAGCAGCCCAGGGGGCCCTGAAGCTTTCTTT	CASSPGGPEAFF
TRBV2	-	TRBJ2-2	medium-sized	TGTGCCAGCAGCCTAGGGACTTACACCGGGGAGCTGTTTTTT	CASSLGTYTGELFF
TRBV7-9	TRBD2	TRBJ2-3	-	TGTTCCAGCAGCGGGGGCTTACAGAACCCGAGCACAGATACGCAGTATTTT	CSSSGGLQNPSTDTQYF
TRBV4-2	TRBD2	TRBJ2-3	-	TGTGCCAGCAGCCAAGCGATAGCGGGAAGTTTGGATACGCAGTATTTT	CASSQAIAGSLDTQYF
TRBV5-4	TRBD2	TRBJ2-3	-	TGTGCCAGCAGCCCACAGGACAGTACGGCGGGGGGAGGGCAGTATTTT	CASSPQDSTAGGGQYF
TRBV7-9	-	TRBJ2-6	-	TGTGCCAGCAGCTTAGCGAGGGGACTGAGTTCTGGGGCCAACGTCCTGACTTTC	CASSLARGLSSGANVLTF
TRBV21-1	-	TRBJ1-4	-	TGTGCCACCCATACAGGGAGTAATGAAAAACTGTTTTTT	CATHTGSNEKLFF
TRBV15	TRBD1	TRBJ1-2	-	TGTGCCACCAGCAGAGATAGGACAGGGCAAGGCTACACCTTC	CATSRDRTGQGYTF
TRBV7-9	TRBD2	TRBJ2-3	-	TGTTCCAGCAGCAGGACCGCTGGCGGGAGGTCCTCTAGCACAGATACGCAGTATTTT	CSSSRTAGGRSSSTDTQYF
TRBV5-1	-	TRBJ2-5	-	TGCGCCAGCACCCGCCTAGGAAGCGGTCTTGGAGAGACCCAGTACTTC	CASTRLGSGLGETQYF
TRBV4-3	TRBD1	TRBJ2-3	-	TGCGCCAGCAGCCAAGCCCTGACAGGGGGGCCAGATACGCAGTATTTT	CASSQALTGGPDTQYF
TRBV2	-	TRBJ1-1	-	TGTGCCAGCACCGGGAATACTGAAGCTTTCTTT	CASTGNTEAFF
TRBV6-5	-	TRBJ1-3	-	TGTGCCAGCAGCCCTCGTGGAGCTGGAAACACCATATATTTT	CASSPRGAGNTIYF
TRBV28	TRBD1	TRBJ2-1	-	TGTGCCAGCAGTTTTCGACAGGGGGGGTTTGATGAGCAGTTCTTC	CASSFRQGGFDEQFF
TRBV4-1	-	TRBJ1-1	-	TGCGCCAGCAGCCACCAAGGGGGATTTTACACTGAAGCTTTCTTT	CASSHQGGFYTEAFF
TRBV6-5	-	TRBJ2-1	few	TGTGCCAGCAAAAGAGGGACCTACAATGAGCAGTTCTTC	CASKRGTYNEQFF
TRBV27	TRBD2	TRBJ2-3	-	TGTGCCAGCAGTTGGCCTAGCGGGAGTAAGTATTTT	CASSWPSGSKYF
TRBV7-9	TRBD2	TRBJ2-3	-	TGTGCCAGCAGCTTCGGGACTAGCGGGGGCACAGATACGCAGTATTTT	CASSFGTSGGTDTQYF
TRBV28	TRBD2	TRBJ2-5	-	TGTGCCAGCACCAAATCCGGGGGGTCGGAGACCCAGTACTTC	CASTKSGGSETQYF
TRBV16	-	TRBJ1-4	-	TGTGCCAGCAGCCAATCAGGCAGGGGATATGAAAAACTGTTTTTT	CASSQSGRGYEKLFF
TRBV7-3	-	TRBJ2-7	few	TGTGCCAGCAGCCTAGGTGGGTCGGCCACCTACGAGCAGTACTTC	CASSLGGSATYEQYF
TRBV30	TRBD1	TRBJ1-5	-	TGTGCCTGGAACAGGGGGTCTCAGCCCCAGCATTTT	CAWNRGSQPQHF
TRBV30	-	TRBJ2-7	-	TGTGCCTGGAGTACCCCTCCCGGTAGCGGTCACTACGAGCAGTACTTC	CAWSTPPGSGHYEQYF
TRBV18	TRBD1	TRBJ2-7	once	TGTGCCAGCTCACCACCAGACAGGGTAGGGTACGAGCAGTACTTC	CASSPPDRVGYEQYF
TRBV12-5	TRBD1	TRBJ2-3	-	TGTGCTAGTGGGTTACAGGGGGCAGATACGCAGTATTTT	CASGLQGADTQYF
TRBV5-6	-	TRBJ2-5	-	TGTGCCAGCAGCATACACGAAGAGACCCAGTACTTC	CASSIHEETQYF
TRBV27	TRBD2	TRBJ2-3	once	TGTGCCAGCAGCCGTAGCGGGAGGGGCGAGGATACGCAGTATTTT	CASSRSGRGEDTQYF
TRBV7-3	TRBD2	TRBJ2-1	-	TGTGCCAGCAGCTTAATTCCTAGGTACGGGGGTACTAGCGGGAGTTCTAATGAGCAGTTCTTC	CASSLIPRYGGTSGSSNEQFF